These 29 T cell receptor beta chains were all obtained from the same sample, sequenced in a study of CXCR3-negative and CXCR3-positive naive CD8 T cells. Through 5' RACE with UMI labels, the TRB cDNA libraries were prepared. TCRdb reanalyzed the 5' RACE reads and collapses them to one entry per CDR3 protein, without DNA. The listing records 100,000 to 150,000 distinct CDR3 sequences. Sequenced: naive CXCR3- CD8+ T cells from blood. Subset: CD45RO-CCR7+CD27+CD95- naive CD8+ T cells lacking CXCR3 (TNR3-). All receptors come from a human donor in good health. Some clones in this sample may be carry-over from other donors' samples.

The rearrangement uses TRBV7-6 and TRBJ2-3. The CDR3 loop spans 12 amino acids. Germline lookup yields CDR1 SGHVS and CDR2 FNYEAQ. The CDR3 reads CASSLLLNTQYF.

The V call is TRBV5-1, the J call TRBJ2-7; lacking DNA, the TRBD1 call made by TCRdb goes unchecked. Germline CDR1 is SGHRS and CDR2 is YFSETQ. There are 15 residues in the CDR3. CDR3 sequence: CASSLVGGPYYEQYF.

CDR3 sequence: CASSFGQGTSEAFF. The genes are TRBV5-5 and TRBJ1-1; with no DNA, the TCRdb D assignment of TRBD1 cannot be verified. Germline loops: CDR1 SGHKS, CDR2 YYEKEE (reference sequence). This CDR3 is built from 14 residues.

The chain carries TRBV29-1 and TRBJ2-3; TCRdb designates TRBD2, a call that cannot be tested without DNA. Germline values: CDR1 SQVTM, CDR2 ANQGSEA. The CDR3 consists of 14 residues. The CDR3 spells CSVKLAEGPDTQYF.

The V gene is TRBV9, the J gene TRBJ2-7. This CDR3 is built from 16 residues. Germline V gene lookup returns CDR1 SGDLS and CDR2 YYNGEE. The CDR3 loop reads CASSSHSSGYSYEQYF.

This chain links TRBV5-4 with TRBJ1-6. This CDR3 is built from 14 residues. In germline, CDR1 is SGHNT, CDR2 YYREEE (reference sequence). The CDR3 sequence is CASSLNSFNSPLHF.

J is TRBJ2-1 and V is TRBV5-1; TCRdb proposes TRBD1, but this gene call is untestable without DNA. The CDR3 spans 13 residues. The germline CDR1 and CDR2 sequences are SGHRS and YFSETQ. The chain's CDR3 is CASSLPVYNEQFF.

V usage is TRBV7-9 and J usage is TRBJ2-3; lacking DNA, the TRBD1 call made by TCRdb goes unchecked. This CDR3 has 16 residues. CDR1 SEHNR and CDR2 FQNEAQ come from the germline V gene (reference sequence). The CDR3 is CASSRPGQEVTDTQYF.

The chain employs TRBV4-1 and TRBJ2-1; the TRBD1 assignment by TCRdb is unverifiable without DNA. Germline lookup yields CDR1 MGHRA and CDR2 YSYEKL. CDR3 length equals 13 residues. CDR3: CASSPTGHNEQFF.

CDR3: CASIERRSGQEVSYEQYF. The V and J genes are TRBV23-1 and TRBJ2-7; the TRBD1 assignment by TCRdb is unverifiable without DNA. TRBV23-1 is an ORF; its function is uncertain. The CDR3 is 18 residues long.

The V and J genes are TRBV7-3 and TRBJ2-1. The germline V gene has CDR1 SGHTA and CDR2 FQGTGA. The CDR3 length is 17 residues. CDR3 in amino acids: CASSSTTTPNSYNEQFF.

The gene calls are TRBV4-3 and TRBJ2-3; lacking DNA, the TRBD1 call made by TCRdb goes unchecked. Looked up from germline, CDR1 is LGHNA and CDR2 is YSLEER. The CDR3 has 15 amino acids. Here the CDR3 reads CASSQEVRAQAKQYF.

This rearrangement joins TRBV24-1 to TRBJ2-7; the TCRdb call, TRBD1, lacks DNA for checking. This CDR3 spans 19 amino acids. Germline V gene data show CDR1 as KGHDR and CDR2 as SFDVKD. CDR3 sequence reads: CATSDSLPHTGTGLYEQYF.

This chain links TRBV11-3 with TRBJ2-4; with no DNA, the TCRdb D assignment of TRBD2 cannot be verified. CDR3 length equals 15 residues. CDR1 and CDR2 (germline): SGHNT, YENEEA. Here the CDR3 reads CASTLAGGLQNIQYF.

The chain is built from TRBV11-2 and TRBJ2-7; with no DNA, the TCRdb D assignment of TRBD1 cannot be verified. Germline V gene data show CDR1 as SGHAT and CDR2 as FQNNGV. This CDR3 spans 14 amino acids. CDR3 sequence: CASSLAGQGYEQYF.

This chain links TRBV12-3 or TRBV12-4 with TRBJ2-1; the D gene TCRdb calls, TRBD2, cannot be checked with no DNA. The CDR3 consists of 15 residues. The CDR3 is CASSSPGGPYNEQFF.

This chain joins TRBV7-8 and TRBJ1-6; the D call of TRBD1 rests on TCRdb alone, since no DNA is present to check it. The germline V gene encodes CDR1 SGHVS and CDR2 FQNEAQ. This CDR3 spans 13 amino acids. The CDR3 reads CASSFPTGSPLHF. Looking up the rest from reference TRBV7-8 and TRBJ1-6 gives the full variable domain: GAGVSQSPRYKVAKRGQDVALRCDPISGHVSLFWYQQALGQGPEFLTYFQNEAQLDKSGLPSDRFFAERPEGSVSTLKIQRTQQEDSAVYLCASSFPTGSPLHFGNGTRLTVT.

The CDR3 loop reads CASSQFLANEQFF. This chain uses TRBV4-1 with TRBJ2-1; the TCRdb D gene call, TRBD2, has no DNA to confirm it. This CDR3 comprises 13 residues. Germline CDR1 is MGHRA and CDR2 is YSYEKL.

This CDR3 is CASSHAGGEQFF. The chain joins TRBV4-3 to TRBJ2-1; TCRdb reports TRBD1, a call that lacks DNA to check it against. CDR1 and CDR2 from the germline V gene are LGHNA and YSLEER. The CDR3 spans 12 residues.

The CDR3 loop is CASSIGIGGERYEQYF. The chain carries TRBV5-6 and TRBJ2-7; TCRdb's D call, TRBD1, is unchecked because there is no DNA. This CDR3 comprises 16 residues. Germline V lookup: CDR1 SGHDT, CDR2 YYEEEE.

The rearrangement uses TRBV20-1 and TRBJ2-1; absent DNA, TCRdb's TRBD2 call cannot be checked. The CDR3 consists of 16 residues. Germline assignment: CDR1 DFQATT and CDR2 SNEGSKA (reference sequence). The CDR3 loop is CSARGILAGPYNEQFF.

The rearrangement links TRBV7-9 to TRBJ1-1; the D call from TCRdb, TRBD1, cannot be confirmed without DNA. CDR1 is SEHNR, CDR2 FQNEAQ, per germline (reference sequence). The CDR3 length is 14 residues. CDR3: CASSSGPMNTEAFF.

The rearrangement joins TRBV7-3 to TRBJ2-3; TCRdb indicates TRBD1, and absent DNA this call remains unverified. This CDR3 comprises 15 residues. Germline CDR1 is SGHTA and CDR2 is FQGTGA. The CDR3: CASSALGQGTDTQYF. The full variable domain, completed using reference TRBV7-3 and TRBJ2-3, is GAGVSQTPSNKVTEKGKYVELRCDPISGHTALYWYRQSLGQGPEFLIYFQGTGAADDSGLPNDRFFAVRPEGSVSTLKIQRTERGDSAVYLCASSALGQGTDTQYFGPGTRLTVL.

The CDR3 protein is CASKTGLTYEQYF. The chain has TRBV28 and TRBJ2-7; TCRdb picks TRBD1, but there is no DNA to check that call. Germline CDR1 and CDR2: MDHEN and SYDVKM. The CDR3 contains 13 residues. Using reference TRBV28 and TRBJ2-7 for the parts outside the CDR3, the full variable domain is DVKVTQSSRYLVKRTGEKVFLECVQDMDHENMFWYRQDPGLGLRLIYFSYDVKMKEKGDIPEGYSVSREKKERFSLILESASTNQTSMYLCASKTGLTYEQYFGPGTRLTVT.

This chain uses TRBV12-3 or TRBV12-4 with TRBJ1-6. The CDR3 loop spans 15 amino acids. CDR3 region: CASSHHQSGNSPLHF.

This rearrangement joins TRBV29-1 to TRBJ1-1; TCRdb selects TRBD1, and the lack of DNA leaves this call unchecked. Per germline, CDR1 SQVTM and CDR2 ANQGSEA. The CDR3 has 13 amino acids. CDR3 amino acids: CSVRTGLNTEAFF.

The J gene is TRBJ1-2, the V gene TRBV27; TCRdb indicates TRBD1, and absent DNA this call remains unverified. Germline CDR1 is MNHEY and CDR2 is SMNVEV (reference sequence). This CDR3 spans 14 amino acids. The CDR3 region is CASSLQQGASGYTF.

The chain has TRBV6-5 and TRBJ2-7; TCRdb's D call of TRBD1 is untestable without DNA. Germline loops: CDR1 MNHEY, CDR2 SVGAGI. This CDR3 is 12 amino acids long. CDR3 sequence: CASRGGSYEQYF.

The chain has TRBV6-2 or TRBV6-3 and TRBJ2-4. Germline V gene sequence: CDR1 MNHEY, CDR2 SVGEGT. This CDR3 comprises 13 residues. CDR3 residues: CASSSSVQDIQYF.